The 28 T cell receptor beta chains given below trace back to one sample, sequenced in a study of blood T cells in healthy people across ages. Through a sample-barcoded 5' primer and a J-beta primer mix, a second PCR was run for about 6 to 11 cycles. TCRdb redid the calling of the 5' RACE reads with MiXCR, one entry per CDR3 protein. Among approximately 1,700,000 distinct CDR3 sequences listed, about 39% were seen once. Sequencing was done on a sample of blood. These TCRs come from a human donor in good health.

V gene TRBV10-3 combines with J gene TRBJ1-5, with D possibly TRBD1 on 5 matching bases. V was clipped by 7 bases and J by 1 base, with 8 bases between them. Germline CDR1 ENHRY, CDR2 SYGVKD. CDR3 size: 13 residues. The CDR3 coding sequence is TGTGCCATCAACGGGGGAAGCAATCAGCCCCAGCATTTT. Its translation: CAINGGSNQPQHF.

V is TRBV12-3 or TRBV12-4 and J is TRBJ1-1; no firm D call. The CDR3 is 14 residues long. V was cut by 6 bases and J by 4 bases, with 15 bases left in between. For the CDR3, the DNA is TGTGCCAGCAGGTATTCACAGTCGTTCACTGAAGCTTTCTTT. Protein product: CASRYSQSFTEAFF.

This clonotype was seen only a few times. The genes are TRBV7-2 and TRBJ1-5; a possible D gene is TRBD1 (6 bases). The CDR3 spans 15 residues. Germline V gives CDR1 SGHTA, CDR2 FQGNSA. The V and J ends lost 6 bases and 5 bases respectively, with 17 bases between them. Here the CDR3 DNA reads TGTGCCAGCAGTCGTTTTGGGACAAGGGATCAGCCCCAGCATTTT. This codes for CASSRFGTRDQPQHF. The full variable domain, completed using reference TRBV7-2 and TRBJ1-5, is GAGVSQSPSNKVTEKGKDVELRCDPISGHTALYWYRQSLGQGLEFLIYFQGNSAPDKSGLPSDRFSAERTGGSVSTLTIQRTQQEDSAVYLCASSRFGTRDQPQHFGDGTRLSIL.

In this sample, this clonotype turned up a few times. V gene TRBV12-3 or TRBV12-4 combines with J gene TRBJ2-5; tentative D call: TRBD1 (7 bases). The CDR3 is 15 amino acids. The V end was cut by 3 bases, the J end by 5 bases, with 16 bases between. CDR3 loop: CASSFWSGGGETQYF. The DNA for the CDR3 is TGTGCCAGCAGTTTTTGGTCAGGAGGGGGCGAGACCCAGTACTTC.

The chain has TRBV6-2 or TRBV6-3 and TRBJ1-1; D uncertain. Germline V gene lookup returns CDR1 MNHEY and CDR2 SVGEGT. V was shortened by 2 bases and J by 0 bases, with 13 bases between the two germline ends. This CDR3 comprises 16 residues. In nucleotides, the CDR3 is TGTGCCAGCAGTTACCAATCTTTTGAACTGAACACTGAAGCTTTCTTT. It encodes CASSYQSFELNTEAFF.

The rearrangement uses TRBV24-1 and TRBJ2-7, with a tentative D call TRBD2 (5 bases). The CDR3 runs to 14 residues. Germline V gives CDR1 KGHDR, CDR2 SFDVKD. V was pared by 7 bases and J by 3 bases, with 15 bases between. The CDR3 loop reads CATSSPGSLYEQYF. The DNA of the CDR3 is TGTGCCACCAGCTCCCCGGGGAGTCTCTACGAGCAGTACTTC.

This clonotype has more than one count but fewer than ten. V usage is TRBV5-1 and J usage is TRBJ1-4, with TRBD1 identical over 7 bases. The CDR3 runs to 13 residues. In germline, CDR1 is SGHRS, CDR2 YFSETQ. The J segment lost 8 bases and the V segment lost 4 bases, leaving 5 bases of the junction unmatched. Written as DNA, the CDR3 is TGCGCCAGCAGCCAGACAGGGCAGGAAAAACTGTTTTTT. It specifies CASSQTGQEKLFF.

The J gene is TRBJ2-2, the V gene TRBV4-1, with no clear D. Germline V CDR1 and CDR2: MGHRA, YSYEKL. The CDR3 has 11 residues. The V gene lost 0 bases and the J gene lost 9 bases, with 2 bases spanning the gap. The CDR3 loop is CASSQDRELFF. DNA for the CDR3: TGCGCCAGCAGCCAAGACCGGGAGCTGTTTTTT.

The V and J genes are TRBV28 and TRBJ1-1, with a possible D match to TRBD1 (5 bases). The length of the CDR3 is 14 residues. V lost 4 bases, J lost 6 bases, and 15 bases lay in between. The germline CDR1 and CDR2 sequences are MDHEN and SYDVKM. CDR3 protein: CASSSGGFGAEAFF. CDR3 sequence (DNA): TGTGCCAGCAGTTCTGGGGGATTCGGGGCTGAAGCTTTCTTT.

The chain combines TRBV14 with TRBJ2-7; D is uncertain. V was shortened by 1 base and J by 5 bases, with 9 bases between the two germline ends. CDR3 length equals 13 residues. Germline CDR1 is SGHDN and CDR2 is FVKESK. CDR3 coding DNA: TGTGCCAGCAGCCAAGCCCCCCCCCACGAGCAGTACTTC. This encodes CASSQAPPHEQYF.

The CDR3 spells CSVYGVFTDTQYF. The CDR3 coding sequence is TGCAGCGTCTATGGGGTCTTCACAGATACGCAGTATTTT. V and J are TRBV29-1 and TRBJ2-3; D gene uncertain. CDR1 is SQVTM and CDR2 is ANQGSEA in the germline V gene. The V gene lost 6 bases and the J gene lost 2 bases, with 12 bases spanning the gap. This CDR3 comprises 13 residues.

The J gene is TRBJ1-1, the V gene TRBV19; 7 bases fit TRBD1. CDR3 length: 18 amino acids. V trimming: 7 bases; J trimming: 1 base; junction bases outside the gene matches: 18. Germline loops: CDR1 LNHDA, CDR2 SQIVND (reference sequence). In DNA form, the CDR3 reads TGTGCCAGTAATCTCAGGGGGGTGGGGGTGGGGTCGAACACTGAAGCTTTCTTT. Its translation is CASNLRGVGVGSNTEAFF. Full variable domain (rest looked up from reference TRBV19 and TRBJ1-1): DGGITQSPKYLFRKEGQNVTLSCEQNLNHDAMYWYRQDPGQGLRLIYYSQIVNDFQKGDIAEGYSVSREKKESFPLTVTSAQKNPTAFYLCASNLRGVGVGSNTEAFFGQGTRLTVV.

This chain joins TRBV4-3 and TRBJ1-2; TRBD1 is a possible D gene (6 bases). CDR1 LGHNA and CDR2 YSLEER come from the germline V gene. The V end lost 3 bases, the J end lost 6 bases, and 11 bases lay between the germline ends. The CDR3 is 13 residues long. The CDR3 protein is CASSQRGGDGYTF. CDR3 nucleotides: TGCGCCAGCAGCCAGCGGGGGGGCGATGGCTACACCTTC.

About this clonotype itself: At one of its ends the junction is not consistent with the germline gene, which may arise from a read error. The chain carries TRBV11-1 and TRBJ1-2; the match to TRBD1 covers 7 bases. CDR1 is SGHAT and CDR2 is FQDESV in the germline V gene (reference sequence). The CDR3 has 14 amino acids. CDR3 sequence: CASSSDRRTYGYTF. The CDR3, as DNA: TGTGCCAGCAGCTCGGACAGGAGGACCTATGGTTACACCTTC.

This chain connects TRBV4-1 to TRBJ2-1; TRBD2 matches 7 bases. This CDR3 is 17 amino acids long. From germline, CDR1 is MGHRA and CDR2 YSYEKL. V was clipped by 1 base and J by 4 bases; unmatched bases: 10. The CDR3 is CASSQGGAQGGYNEQFF. In DNA form, the CDR3 reads TGCGCCAGCAGCCAAGGGGGCGCGCAGGGAGGGTACAATGAGCAGTTCTTC.

V gene TRBV12-3 or TRBV12-4 combines with J gene TRBJ2-1, with 11 bases aligning to TRBD2. The CDR3 extends over 16 amino acids. V was pared by 3 bases and J by 7 bases, with 8 bases of the junction left unmatched. The CDR3 DNA sequence: TGTGCCAGCAGTTTGGGGTCGACTAGCGGGGTGAATGAGCAGTTCTTC. Translating it yields CASSLGSTSGVNEQFF.

This chain connects TRBV10-3 to TRBJ1-4, with a possible D match to TRBD1 (5 bases). Germline-derived CDR1 and CDR2 are ENHRY and SYGVKD. The CDR3 extends over 13 amino acids. Trimming stripped 0 bases from V and 8 bases from J, with 7 bases between. The CDR3 sequence: CAISESGDEKLFF. The DNA of the CDR3 is TGTGCCATCAGTGAGTCAGGGGACGAAAAACTGTTTTTT.

This chain links TRBV3-1 with TRBJ1-2, with D possibly being TRBD1 (5 bases). The length of the CDR3 is 15 residues. Per the germline V gene, CDR1 is LGHDT and CDR2 is YNNKEL (reference sequence). V was clipped by 3 bases and J by 0 bases, with 11 bases between them. The CDR3 DNA is TGTGCCAGCAGCCACGGACAAAAATCTAACTATGGCTACACCTTC. It yields the protein CASSHGQKSNYGYTF. Complete variable domain (other parts from reference TRBV3-1 and TRBJ1-2): DTAVSQTPKYLVTQMGNDKSIKCEQNLGHDTMYWYKQDSKKFLKIMFSYNNKELIINETVPNRFSPKSPDKAHLNLHINSLELGDSAVYFCASSHGQKSNYGYTFGSGTRLTVV.

This clonotype showed up just a few times. The CDR3 spells CASSWTVGTDTQYF. The CDR3 DNA reads TGTGCCAGCAGTTGGACCGTTGGCACAGATACGCAGTATTTT. The V and J genes are TRBV12-3 or TRBV12-4 and TRBJ2-3; no clear D gene. V was cut by 4 bases and J by 1 base, with 9 bases left in between. The CDR3 loop spans 14 amino acids.

The chain employs TRBV20-1 and TRBJ1-1; no clear D. V lost 0 bases and J 5 bases, leaving 13 bases between the germline ends. Germline V gene lookup returns CDR1 DFQATT and CDR2 SNEGSKA (reference sequence). The CDR3 runs to 14 residues. The CDR3 sequence: CSARDFRIRTEAFF. In nucleotides, the CDR3 is TGCAGTGCTAGAGACTTCAGGATTCGGACTGAAGCTTTCTTT.

The chain joins TRBV6-5 to TRBJ2-5; weak D call: TRBD2 (6 bases). V was pared by 0 bases and J by 1 base, with 12 bases between. The germline V gene has CDR1 MNHEY and CDR2 SVGAGI. The CDR3 length is 16 residues. The CDR3: CASSYSSGGTQETQYF. The DNA of the CDR3 is TGTGCCAGCAGTTACTCCAGTGGGGGGACCCAAGAGACCCAGTACTTC.

The chain employs TRBV2 and TRBJ1-2; unclear D gene. The CDR3 covers 12 residues. The germline V and J ends were trimmed by 3 bases and 4 bases, with 6 bases remaining between them. Germline V gene data show CDR1 as SNHLY and CDR2 as FYNNEI. The CDR3 bases are TGTGCCAGCAGTGATTTTGCCTATGGCTACACCTTC. This gives the protein CASSDFAYGYTF.

This clonotype has more than one count but fewer than ten. The chain links TRBV7-2 to TRBJ2-5, with 9 bases identical to TRBD1. The CDR3 consists of 14 residues. The ends lost 5 bases at V and 4 bases at J; junction bases unmatched: 5. Per the germline V gene, CDR1 is SGHTA and CDR2 is FQGNSA. CDR3 sequence reads: CASSQQTGGETQYF. Written as DNA, the CDR3 is TGTGCCAGCAGCCAACAGACAGGGGGAGAGACCCAGTACTTC.

This clonotype was seen a handful of times. This sequence joins TRBV20-1 and TRBJ1-6; no firm D call. Germline-derived CDR1 and CDR2 are DFQATT and SNEGSKA (reference sequence). The germline V and J ends were trimmed by 3 bases and 3 bases, with 12 bases remaining between them. The length of the CDR3 is 15 residues. In nucleotides, the CDR3 is TGCAGTGCTAGGGTGGGCAGCCTCTATAATTCACCCCTCCACTTT. Translation gives CSARVGSLYNSPLHF.

This clonotype was seen only a few times. A much larger clone sits a single nucleotide away, making a read error possible. The chain uses TRBV7-2 and TRBJ2-3; D may correspond to TRBD1 or TRBD2 (5 bases each). Germline assignment: CDR1 SGHTA and CDR2 FQGNSA. The CDR3 has 14 amino acids. Trimming removed 4 bases from V and 3 bases from J, with 11 bases in between. The CDR3: CASSCWGSTDTQYF. The CDR3 region has the DNA TGTGCCAGCAGCTGCTGGGGGAGTACAGATACGCAGTATTTT.

The chain has TRBV12-3 or TRBV12-4 and TRBJ1-6; 8 nucleotides line up with TRBD1. V trimming: 6 bases; J trimming: 8 bases; junction bases outside the gene matches: 9. The CDR3 is 15 residues long. The CDR3 DNA sequence: TGTGCCAGCAGAAATGACAGGGGAGGGTATTCACCCCTCCACTTT. This gives the protein CASRNDRGGYSPLHF.

The V call is TRBV4-1, the J call TRBJ1-6; D may be TRBD1 (6 bases). The CDR3 contains 13 residues. The V and J ends lost 8 bases and 13 bases respectively, with 18 bases between them. Germline V gives CDR1 MGHRA, CDR2 YSYEKL. The CDR3 nucleotides read TGCGCCAGCTCGGGGGCCAGTTCAAAGCCCCTCCACTTT. Amino acids: CASSGASSKPLHF.

The chain employs TRBV27 and TRBJ1-1, with a weak D call TRBD1 (6 bases). Looked up from germline, CDR1 is MNHEY and CDR2 is SMNVEV (reference sequence). Deletions cut 5 bases from V and 5 bases from J, with 15 bases between. This CDR3 is 14 amino acids long. The CDR3 region has the DNA TGTGCCAGCAGTACGGGGGGGGCCAGGACTGAAGCTTTCTTT. Encoded protein: CASSTGGARTEAFF.